This entry lists 5 T cell receptor beta chains sequenced from one sample in a study of early T cells in non-severe SARS-CoV-2 infection (dated by TCRdb to the early 2020s). Receptor amplification or capture employed 5' RACE. This sample was sequenced with a NextSeq 500. TCRdb applied fastp at Q25 and MiXCR to the public reads, then kept only in-frame beta chains. Rows matching on CDR3 protein sequence are summarized as one entry with the most common DNA and genes. The sample data list about 27,000 distinct CDR3 sequences, and 5% to 6.5% of these were observed just once. More than 0.7% of the sample comes from the top ten. The sample consisted of whole blood. The receptors shown here come from an adult who was a healthcare worker with PCR-confirmed SARS-CoV-2 infection or an uninfected control (not recorded which).

The sample holds a few counts of this clonotype. This chain links TRBV11-2 with TRBJ2-7; a possible D gene is TRBD1 (5 bases). The CDR3 runs to 13 residues. Trimming took off 5 bases at V and 1 base at J, with 9 bases between the two ends. Germline V CDR1 and CDR2: SGHAT, FQNNGV. The CDR3 loop is CASSPGISYEQYF. The CDR3 DNA sequence: TGTGCCAGCAGCCCAGGGATTTCCTACGAGCAGTACTTC.

This clonotype has a count of ten or more. This chain links TRBV15 with TRBJ2-1; D remains ambiguous. Germline assignment: CDR1 LNHNV and CDR2 YYDKDF (reference sequence). V lost 0 bases and J 9 bases, leaving 6 bases between the germline ends. The CDR3 sequence is 12 residues long. The DNA of the CDR3 is TGTGCCACCAGCAGAGATCGGCGTGAGCAGTTCTTC. Protein: CATSRDRREQFF. Together with reference TRBV15 and TRBJ2-1, the CDR3 gives the full variable domain: DAMVIQNPRYQVTQFGKPVTLSCSQTLNHNVMYWYQQKSSQAPKLLFHYYDKDFNNEADTPDNFQSRRPNTSFCFLDIRSPGLGDTAMYLCATSRDRREQFFGPGTRLTVL.

This clonotype was observed at least ten times. The J gene is TRBJ2-1, the V gene TRBV20-1; the match to TRBD2 covers 7 bases. Trimming at V came to 1 base and at J to 3 bases, leaving 6 bases not matched to a gene. This CDR3 has 15 amino acids. In germline, CDR1 is DFQATT, CDR2 SNEGSKA (reference sequence). CDR3 residues: CSARGTSEGYNEQFF. The CDR3 bases are TGCAGTGCTAGAGGCACTAGCGAGGGCTACAATGAGCAGTTCTTC.

This clonotype was seen many times. The chain employs TRBV7-2 and TRBJ1-2, with 9 bases identical to TRBD1. This CDR3 comprises 14 residues. With 2 bases clipped from V and 7 bases from J, the junction kept 5 bases outside the gene matches. Germline V CDR1 and CDR2: SGHTA, FQGNSA. CDR3 bases: TGTGCCAGCAGCTTACCGGGACAGGGAATTGGCTACACCTTC. Translation gives CASSLPGQGIGYTF.

The genes are TRBV29-1 and TRBJ2-3, with D unresolved. This CDR3 has 12 residues. The germline V gene encodes CDR1 SQVTM and CDR2 ANQGSEA. V was cut by 7 bases and J by 2 bases, with 10 bases left in between. CDR3 in amino acids: CSAHLATDTQYF. As DNA, the CDR3 is TGCAGCGCTCACCTCGCCACAGATACGCAGTATTTT.